Below, 12 T cell receptor beta chains from the same sample are listed, as sequenced in a study of identical twins. Each CDR3 protein is one row after TCRdb ran MiXCR on the 5' RACE reads. The sample shows over 600,000 distinct CDR3 sequences, around 20% of them seen only once. The sample also formed part of further work on T cells expressing NK-cell markers.

Specimen: PBMCs. The receptors stem from a woman younger than 30 in good health.

This chain joins TRBV6-5 and TRBJ2-1, with unresolved D. The CDR3 contains 14 residues. With 2 bases removed from V and 5 bases from J, the gap between germline ends came to 10 bases. Germline lookup yields CDR1 MNHEY and CDR2 SVGAGI. This CDR3 reads CASSYGRYDNEQFF. DNA of the CDR3: TGTGCCAGCAGTTACGGACGTTACGACAATGAGCAGTTCTTC.

This clonotype occurred a few times. This chain's CDR3 is CASSPGLAGGRETQYF. CDR3 nucleotides: TGTGCCAGCAGCCCCGGACTAGCGGGGGGGCGAGAGACCCAGTACTTC. The chain uses TRBV4-2 and TRBJ2-5, with 15 bases aligning to TRBD2. V lost 4 bases, J lost 4 bases, and 4 bases stayed unmatched. Germline V lookup: CDR1 LGHNA, CDR2 YNFKEQ. This CDR3 has 16 amino acids.

The DNA of the CDR3 is TGTGCCAGCAGTTCAGCGGGATACACCGGGGAGCTGTTTTTT. The encoded protein is CASSSAGYTGELFF. V and J are TRBV12-3 or TRBV12-4 and TRBJ2-2; 7 bases map to TRBD2. Losses at the gene ends were 4 bases for V and 3 bases for J; bases not matched to a gene: 2. The CDR3 spans 14 residues.

This clonotype has ten or more counts. The germline gene is not matched at one end of the junction; a read error may be the cause. This chain uses TRBV5-1 with TRBJ2-7; TRBD1 agrees at 8 bases. The CDR3 loop spans 13 amino acids. Germline V gene sequence: CDR1 SGHRS, CDR2 YFSETQ. CDR3 DNA: TGTGCCAGCACCGGACAGGGCGCCTACGAGCAGTACTTC. This codes for CASTGQGAYEQYF.

In this sample, this clonotype turned up a few times. The rearrangement links TRBV5-1 to TRBJ2-1; 9 bases match TRBD1. Per germline, CDR1 SGHRS and CDR2 YFSETQ. The V gene end was trimmed by 4 bases and the J gene end by 7 bases; junction bases not matched to a gene: 9. The CDR3 spans 15 residues. The CDR3 DNA reads TGCGCCAGCAGCGGAGGGACAGGGTCTTTAAATGAGCAGTTCTTC. Translated, it gives CASSGGTGSLNEQFF.

A few counts support this clonotype. The chain recombines TRBV6-1 with TRBJ2-3; tentatively, D is TRBD1 (7 bases). This CDR3 spans 14 amino acids. Germline V gives CDR1 MNHNS, CDR2 SASEGT. Trimming left V 9 bases short and J 2 bases short, with 15 bases between. The CDR3 coding sequence is TGTGCCAGTAGGAGGGGGCGCGTCACAGATACGCAGTATTTT. Translating gives CASRRGRVTDTQYF.

This sequence joins TRBV5-6 and TRBJ2-2, with 7 bases lining up with TRBD1. Germline assignment: CDR1 SGHDT and CDR2 YYEEEE. V dropped 3 bases and J dropped 6; count of bases not matched to a gene: 2. CDR3 size: 13 residues. The CDR3, as DNA: TGTGCCAGCAGCTCAGGGGGATCCGGGGAGCTGTTTTTT. This encodes CASSSGGSGELFF.

Here the CDR3 reads CASSFNSWGEQFF. CDR3 sequence (DNA): TGTGCCAGCAGCTTTAACAGCTGGGGTGAGCAGTTCTTC. The chain employs TRBV7-2 and TRBJ2-1; D not certain. Germline V lookup: CDR1 SGHTA, CDR2 FQGNSA. This CDR3 is built from 13 residues. V lost 3 bases and J lost 9, with 12 bases in between.

This clonotype came up a few times. The V gene is TRBV12-3 or TRBV12-4, the J gene TRBJ1-6; unclear D gene. This CDR3 is 13 amino acids long. Deletions cut 3 bases from V and 7 bases from J, with 7 bases between. Here the CDR3 reads CASSLPPNSPLHF. Written as DNA, the CDR3 is TGTGCCAGCAGTTTGCCCCCAAATTCACCCCTCCACTTT.

This clonotype has a handful of counts. The chain carries TRBV5-1 and TRBJ2-1; D gene ambiguous. V lost 0 bases, J lost 0 bases, and 10 bases lay in between. The CDR3 sequence is 16 residues long. Germline CDR1 and CDR2: SGHRS and YFSETQ. The CDR3 is CASSLVSGASYNEQFF. The CDR3 bases are TGCGCCAGCAGCTTGGTCTCCGGAGCCTCCTACAATGAGCAGTTCTTC.

The chain uses TRBV6-5 and TRBJ1-2; D gene uncertain. The length of the CDR3 is 13 residues. Germline-derived CDR1 and CDR2 are MNHEY and SVGAGI. Trimming stripped 0 bases from V and 8 bases from J, with 10 bases between. In DNA form, the CDR3 reads TGTGCCAGCAGTTACTCGAACACAGACGGCTACACCTTC. Translated: CASSYSNTDGYTF.

This sequence joins TRBV4-2 and TRBJ2-5; 11 nucleotides align to TRBD2. The CDR3 consists of 18 residues. V dropped 0 bases and J dropped 6; count of bases not matched to a gene: 12. Per the germline V gene, CDR1 is LGHNA and CDR2 is YNFKEQ. The CDR3 DNA reads TGTGCCAGCAGCCAAGATCGAGGTAGCGGGGGGGCAGGGAAGACCCAGTACTTC. This sequence encodes CASSQDRGSGGAGKTQYF.